These 23 T cell receptor beta chains were sequenced from one sample in a study of blood T cell repertoires in COVID-19. The assay was immunoSEQ multiplex PCR, and TCRdb's table has in-frame clones only and misses some. The sample records around 150,000 clones, roughly 82% being singletons. What was sequenced was peripheral blood. The receptor set was obtained from a woman aged 40 to 49 with COVID-19, enrolled during active disease.

The chain joins TRBV29-1 to TRBJ2-2; 8 bases match TRBD1. The germline V gene has CDR1 SQVTM and CDR2 ANQGSEA. V dropped 7 bases and J dropped 5; count of bases not matched to a gene: 6. The CDR3 runs to 13 residues. The CDR3: CSGEGQGTGELFF. CDR3 DNA: TGCAGCGGAGAAGGACAGGGAACCGGGGAGCTGTTTTTT.

The V and J genes are TRBV28 and TRBJ2-1; D is unresolved. The CDR3 extends over 17 amino acids. Looked up from germline, CDR1 is MDHEN and CDR2 is SYDVKM. V shed 3 bases and J shed 0 bases, with 15 bases lying between them. CDR3 sequence: CASSFGSWRHSYNEQFF. CDR3 nucleotide sequence: TGTGCCAGCAGTTTCGGGTCTTGGCGGCACTCCTACAATGAGCAGTTCTTC.

This clone was counted only a few times. V and J are TRBV4-1 and TRBJ2-1, with D perhaps TRBD2 (6 bases). The CDR3 loop spans 15 amino acids. V lost 0 bases and J lost 8, with 14 bases in between. From germline, CDR1 is MGHRA and CDR2 YSYEKL. The CDR3 sequence: CASSQEELARDEQFF. The CDR3 coding sequence is TGCGCCAGCAGCCAAGAGGAGCTAGCGAGGGATGAGCAGTTCTTC.

The chain has TRBV9 and TRBJ1-5, with 7 bases fitting TRBD1. V lost 3 bases and J lost 3; bases outside the gene matches: 6. Germline loops: CDR1 SGDLS, CDR2 YYNGEE. CDR3 size: 15 residues. The chain's CDR3 is CASSADRDLNQPQHF. Here the CDR3 DNA reads TGTGCCAGCAGCGCCGACAGGGACCTCAATCAGCCCCAGCATTTT.

This sequence joins TRBV10-1 and TRBJ2-7, with 7 positions matching TRBD2. V lost 0 bases to trimming and J lost 11 bases; unmatched junction nucleotides: 10. Germline lookup yields CDR1 WNHNN and CDR2 SYGVQD (reference sequence). The CDR3 is 14 amino acids. This chain's CDR3 is CASSESSAGRVKYF. The CDR3 DNA follows: TGCGCCAGCAGTGAGTCATCAGCAGGGAGGGTAAAGTACTTC.

In its sample, this clone was seen a few times. The chain links TRBV30 to TRBJ2-1, with 11 bases lining up with TRBD2. The CDR3 totals 15 residues. Trimming at V came to 1 base and at J to 6 bases, leaving 5 bases not matched to a gene. The germline CDR1 and CDR2 sequences are GTSNPN and SVGIG (reference sequence). The CDR3 region has the DNA TGTGCCTGGAGTGCCGGGACTAGCGGCTTCAATGAGCAGTTCTTC. Amino acid sequence: CAWSAGTSGFNEQFF.

In regard to this clone: A clone one base away is much larger, so this may be a read error. The sample contains more than one DNA sequence encoding this CDR3. The chain combines TRBV27 with TRBJ2-7, with D tentatively TRBD2 (6 bases). This CDR3 is 13 amino acids long. Germline CDR1 is MNHEY and CDR2 is SMNVEV (reference sequence). CDR3 in DNA: TGTGCTAGCAGTTACCTCGGGAGCAGGGAGCAGTACTTC. Translated: CASSYLGSREQYF.

This sequence joins TRBV6-5 and TRBJ1-4; TRBD1 might be the D (6 bases). CDR3 length equals 16 residues. Germline-derived CDR1 and CDR2 are MNHEY and SVGAGI. With 2 bases removed from V and 4 bases from J, the gap between germline ends came to 14 bases. Written as DNA, the CDR3 is TGTGCCAGCAGTTACCGCCGACAGGCGATTAATGAAAAACTGTTTTTT. This encodes CASSYRRQAINEKLFF.

This chain uses TRBV5-6 with TRBJ2-7, with no clear D. The CDR3 is made up of 12 amino acids. V lost 2 bases to trimming and J lost 3 bases, with 6 bases between them. CDR1 and CDR2 (germline): SGHDT, YYEEEE. In nucleotides, the CDR3 is TGTGCCAGCAGCTTTAATAGCTACGAGCAGTACTTC. Protein: CASSFNSYEQYF. Supplemented by reference TRBV5-6 and TRBJ2-7, the full variable domain reads DAGVTQSPTHLIKTRGQQVTLRCSPKSGHDTVSWYQQALGQGPQFIFQYYEEEERQRGNFPDRFSGHQFPNYSSELNVNALLLGDSALYLCASSFNSYEQYFGPGTRLTVT.

For this clone: A junction end diverges from the germline sequence, so it may reflect a read error. V and J are TRBV10-1 and TRBJ2-1; 10 bases agree with TRBD1. This CDR3 region has 13 residues. Germline CDR1 and CDR2: WNHNN and SYGVQD (reference sequence). The CDR3 bases are TGCGCCAGCAGTGGGGGGGGGACAGGGGACATGGTCTTC. Protein: CASSGGGTGDMVF.

This chain connects TRBV7-8 to TRBJ2-2; D not resolved. V was clipped by 8 bases and J by 3 bases, with 4 bases between them. Per germline, CDR1 SGHVS and CDR2 FQNEAQ. This CDR3 spans 11 amino acids. The DNA for the CDR3 is TGTGCCAGCCGGGACACCGGGGAGCTGTTTTTT. Protein: CASRDTGELFF.

This sequence joins TRBV27 and TRBJ2-7, with TRBD2 identical over 11 bases. Germline CDR1 reads MNHEY; CDR2 reads SMNVEV (reference sequence). The V segment lost 2 bases and the J segment 9 bases; nucleotides outside the gene matches: 15. CDR3 length: 17 amino acids. The CDR3 bases are TGTGCCAGCAGTTTAATTGGGGGGACTAGCGGAACGAGGTGGCAGTACTTC. Translating it yields CASSLIGGTSGTRWQYF.

This chain's CDR3 is CASSLTSGSTDTQYF. The CDR3 region has the DNA TGTGCCAGCAGCTTGACTAGCGGGAGCACAGATACGCAGTATTTT. This sequence joins TRBV5-4 and TRBJ2-3; 9 bases are shared with TRBD2. V gave up 1 base and J gave up 0 bases; unmatched junction bases: 0. In germline, CDR1 is SGHNT, CDR2 YYREEE (reference sequence). The length of the CDR3 is 15 residues.

CDR3 loop: CASSLRQGSYEQYF. CDR3 bases: TGTGCCAGCAGTCTAAGACAGGGCTCCTACGAGCAGTACTTC. The rearrangement links TRBV28 to TRBJ2-7, with 7 bases matching TRBD1. The CDR3 has 14 amino acids. Germline V lookup: CDR1 MDHEN, CDR2 SYDVKM. The trim removed 5 bases at V and 0 bases at J, leaving 4 bases unmatched.

As regards this clone: Other DNA sequences within the sample encode an identical CDR3. DNA of the CDR3: TGTGCCAGCAGCTCCAGGGGCGACGGTAATCAGCCCCAGCATTTT. Translating it yields CASSSRGDGNQPQHF. This sequence joins TRBV5-6 and TRBJ1-5; tentatively, D is TRBD1 (6 bases). CDR1 and CDR2 (germline): SGHDT, YYEEEE. The germline V and J ends were trimmed by 3 bases and 4 bases, with 14 bases remaining between them. The CDR3 is 15 residues long.

This clone was seen only a few times. The gene calls are TRBV6-1 and TRBJ1-2, with no clear D. Germline V lookup: CDR1 MNHNS, CDR2 SASEGT. Between the trimmed V and J ends, which lost 1 base and 5 bases, there was a span of 11 bases. The CDR3 is made up of 14 amino acids. The CDR3 DNA sequence: TGTGCCAGCAGTGAAGTCCGGGGAAAGTATGGCTACACCTTC. Its protein is CASSEVRGKYGYTF.

This sequence joins TRBV6-5 and TRBJ1-2, with TRBD1 as a possible D gene (6 bases). V lost 4 bases to trimming and J lost 3 bases, with 9 bases between them. The CDR3 runs to 13 residues. The germline V gene encodes CDR1 MNHEY and CDR2 SVGAGI. The CDR3 here is CASSWTADYGYTF. In nucleotides, the CDR3 is TGTGCCAGCAGTTGGACAGCAGACTATGGCTACACCTTC.

V and J are TRBV18 and TRBJ2-1; TRBD2 is a possible D gene (5 bases). The CDR3 contains 16 residues. The germline CDR1 and CDR2 sequences are KGHSH and LQKENI. The V gene lost 1 base and the J gene lost 7 bases, with 17 bases spanning the gap. The CDR3 nucleotides read TGTGCCAGCTCACCACAACCGGGAACCACACCAAATGAGCAGTTCTTC. Encoded protein: CASSPQPGTTPNEQFF.

The V call is TRBV7-9, the J call TRBJ2-7; the D gene is possibly TRBD1 (6 bases). Deletions cut 5 bases from V and 6 bases from J, with 8 bases between. The CDR3 is 11 residues long. Germline CDR1 reads SEHNR; CDR2 reads FQNEAQ (reference sequence). The CDR3: CASSGGTEQYF. CDR3 DNA sequence: TGTGCCAGCAGCGGGGGCACCGAGCAGTACTTC.

V gene TRBV7-9 combines with J gene TRBJ2-5; 8 bases map to TRBD1. This CDR3 has 15 amino acids. V trimming: 4 bases; J trimming: 4 bases; junction bases outside the gene matches: 8. Germline V gives CDR1 SEHNR, CDR2 FQNEAQ (reference sequence). The CDR3 reads CASSSPGGESETQYF. CDR3 DNA sequence: TGTGCCAGCAGCTCTCCAGGGGGCGAGTCAGAGACCCAGTACTTC.

CDR3 DNA: TGCAGTGCTAATGACGGGACAGTTTCCTACGAGCAGTACTTC. Translated: CSANDGTVSYEQYF. This rearrangement joins TRBV20-1 to TRBJ2-7, with 7 bases identical to TRBD1. V gave up 4 bases and J gave up 1 base; unmatched junction bases: 7. Germline CDR1 reads DFQATT; CDR2 reads SNEGSKA (reference sequence). This CDR3 comprises 14 residues.

This clone was observed a single time. This chain links TRBV18 with TRBJ2-1; TRBD2 is a possible D gene (5 bases). V lost 0 bases and J lost 0, with 6 bases in between. This CDR3 is 15 amino acids long. Germline V gene data show CDR1 as KGHSH and CDR2 as LQKENI. CDR3 protein: CASSPPGSSYNEQFF. The CDR3 DNA follows: TGTGCCAGCTCACCACCGGGGAGCTCCTACAATGAGCAGTTCTTC. The full variable domain, rest sourced from reference TRBV18 and TRBJ2-1, is NAGVMQNPRHLVRRRGQEARLRCSPMKGHSHVYWYRQLPEEGLKFMVYLQKENIIDESGMPKERFSAEFPKEGPSILRIQQVVRGDSAAYFCASSPPGSSYNEQFFGPGTRLTVL.

V is TRBV2 and J is TRBJ2-1; D might be TRBD1 (5 bases). This CDR3 is built from 11 residues. The V and J ends lost 8 bases and 5 bases respectively, with 7 bases between them. Germline V gene lookup returns CDR1 SNHLY and CDR2 FYNNEI. DNA for the CDR3: TGTGCCAGCCGACAGCACAATGAGCAGTTCTTC. Residues: CASRQHNEQFF.